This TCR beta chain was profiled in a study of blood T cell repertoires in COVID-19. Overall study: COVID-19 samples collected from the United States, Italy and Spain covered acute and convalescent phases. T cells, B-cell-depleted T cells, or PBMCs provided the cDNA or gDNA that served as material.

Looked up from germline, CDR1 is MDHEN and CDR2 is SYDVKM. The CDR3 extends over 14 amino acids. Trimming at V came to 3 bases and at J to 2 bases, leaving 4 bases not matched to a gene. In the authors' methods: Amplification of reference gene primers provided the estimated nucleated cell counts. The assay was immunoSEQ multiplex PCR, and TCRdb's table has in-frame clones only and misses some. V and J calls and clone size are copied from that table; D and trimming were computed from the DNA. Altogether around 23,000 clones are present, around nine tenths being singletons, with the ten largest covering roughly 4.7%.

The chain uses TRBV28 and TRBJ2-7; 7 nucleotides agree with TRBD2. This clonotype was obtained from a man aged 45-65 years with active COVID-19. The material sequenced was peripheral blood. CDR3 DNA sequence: TGTGCCAGCAGTTTGGCTAGCGGTACCTACGAGCAGTACTTC. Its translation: CASSLASGTYEQYF.